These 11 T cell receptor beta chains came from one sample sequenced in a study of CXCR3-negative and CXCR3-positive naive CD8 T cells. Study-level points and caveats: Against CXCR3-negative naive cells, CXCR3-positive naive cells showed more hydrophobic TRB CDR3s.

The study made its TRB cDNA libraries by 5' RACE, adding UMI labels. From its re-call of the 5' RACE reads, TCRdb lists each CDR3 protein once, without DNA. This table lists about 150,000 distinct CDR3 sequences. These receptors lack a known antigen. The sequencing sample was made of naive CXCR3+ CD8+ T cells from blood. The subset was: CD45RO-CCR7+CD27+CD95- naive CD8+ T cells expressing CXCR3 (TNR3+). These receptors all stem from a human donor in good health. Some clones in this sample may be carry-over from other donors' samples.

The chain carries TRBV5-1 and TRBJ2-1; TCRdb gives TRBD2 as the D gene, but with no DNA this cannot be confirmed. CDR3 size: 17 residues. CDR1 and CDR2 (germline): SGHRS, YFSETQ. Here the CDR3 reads CASSPRTSGAPYNEQFF.

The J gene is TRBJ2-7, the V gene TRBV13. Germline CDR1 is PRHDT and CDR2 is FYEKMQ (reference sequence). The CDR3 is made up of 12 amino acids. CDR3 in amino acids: CASSSTSYEQYF.

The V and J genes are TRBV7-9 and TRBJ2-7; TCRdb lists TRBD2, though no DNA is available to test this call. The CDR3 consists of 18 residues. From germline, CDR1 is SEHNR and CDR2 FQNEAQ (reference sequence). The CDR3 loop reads CASAPGGSGGPGRYEQYF. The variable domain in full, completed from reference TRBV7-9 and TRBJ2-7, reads DTGVSQNPRHKITKRGQNVTFRCDPISEHNRLYWYRQTLGQGPEFLTYFQNEAQLEKSRLLSDRFSAERPKGSFSTLEIQRTEQGDSAMYLCASAPGGSGGPGRYEQYFGPGTRLTVT.

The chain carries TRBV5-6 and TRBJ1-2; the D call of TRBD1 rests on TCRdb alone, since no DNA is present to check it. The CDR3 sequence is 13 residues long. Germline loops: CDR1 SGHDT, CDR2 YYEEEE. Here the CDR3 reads CASSSERGSGYTF.

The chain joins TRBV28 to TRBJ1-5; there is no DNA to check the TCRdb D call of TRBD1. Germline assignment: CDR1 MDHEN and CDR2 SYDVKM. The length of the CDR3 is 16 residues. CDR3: CASSYTGPYSNQPQHF.

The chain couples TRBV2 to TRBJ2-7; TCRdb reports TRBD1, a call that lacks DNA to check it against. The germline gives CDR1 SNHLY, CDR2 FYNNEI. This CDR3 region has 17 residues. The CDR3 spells CASSGDRGPPRFYEQYF.

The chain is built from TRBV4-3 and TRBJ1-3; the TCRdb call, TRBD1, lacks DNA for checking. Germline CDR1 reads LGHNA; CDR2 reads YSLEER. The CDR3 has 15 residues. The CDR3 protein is CASSQGGGSGNTIYF.

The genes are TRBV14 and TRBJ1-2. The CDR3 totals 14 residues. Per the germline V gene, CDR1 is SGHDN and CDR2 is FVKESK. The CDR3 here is CASSQSWGPYGYTF.

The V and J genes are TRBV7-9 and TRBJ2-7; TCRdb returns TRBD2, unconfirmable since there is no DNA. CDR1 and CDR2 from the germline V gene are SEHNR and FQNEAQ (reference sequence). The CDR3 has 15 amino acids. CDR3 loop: CASSHTSGETYEQYF.

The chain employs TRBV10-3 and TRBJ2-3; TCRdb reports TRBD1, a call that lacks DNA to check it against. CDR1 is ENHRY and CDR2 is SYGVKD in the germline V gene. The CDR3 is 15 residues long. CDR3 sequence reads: CAISEGQGGEDTQYF.

CDR3 loop: CAISSSGLAGVWEETQYF. This chain uses TRBV10-3 with TRBJ2-5; the TCRdb call, TRBD2, lacks DNA for checking. CDR3 length: 18 residues. Germline CDR1 ENHRY, CDR2 SYGVKD.